One and the same sample provided the 4 T cell receptor beta chains below, sequenced in a study of blood T cells in healthy people across ages. Alongside a J-beta primer mix, a sample-barcoded 5' primer served in a second PCR lasting about 7 to 11 cycles. One entry per CDR3 protein results from TCRdb running MiXCR on the 5' RACE reads. Of 850,000 to 1,100,000 distinct CDR3 sequences listed, more than 30% were seen once; the top ten hold around 12%. The material sequenced was blood. These receptors were collected from a young man in good health.

This clonotype was counted many times. The V and J genes are TRBV5-1 and TRBJ2-3; D is perhaps TRBD1 or TRBD2 (6 bases each). This CDR3 is 14 amino acids long. Per the germline V gene, CDR1 is SGHRS and CDR2 is YFSETQ. V dropped 3 bases and J dropped 2 bases, with 10 bases sitting between them. CDR3 sequence: CASSSGDFTDTQYF. The CDR3 coding sequence is TGCGCCAGCAGCTCAGGGGACTTCACAGATACGCAGTATTTT.

This clonotype showed up many times. Mismatch with germline at one junction end may stem from a read error. V usage is TRBV12-3 or TRBV12-4 and J usage is TRBJ2-1; D ambiguous. This CDR3 spans 12 amino acids. The CDR3 spells CASSLSGNEQFF. In DNA, the CDR3 is TGCGCCAGCAGCTTATCCGGCAATGAGCAGTTCTTC.

The chain combines TRBV5-1 with TRBJ2-5, with 10 positions matching TRBD2. The ends lost 0 bases at V and 11 bases at J; junction bases unmatched: 13. There are 16 residues in the CDR3. Germline CDR1 reads SGHRS; CDR2 reads YFSETQ. For the CDR3, the DNA is TGCGCCAGCAGCTTGGCCGGGACTAGCGTAATCAATGAGCAGTACTTC. It codes for CASSLAGTSVINEQYF.

The CDR3 loop reads CASSYSRLRDPSYGYTF. CDR3 DNA sequence: TGTGCCAGCAGCTACTCCCGTCTCAGGGATCCAAGCTATGGCTACACCTTC. The chain is built from TRBV28 and TRBJ1-2, with D maybe TRBD1 (5 bases). This CDR3 comprises 17 residues. Germline-derived CDR1 and CDR2 are MDHEN and SYDVKM. V lost 6 bases and J 4 bases, leaving 24 bases between the germline ends.